This is a list of T cell receptor beta chains from one sample in a study of shared clonotypes between healthy human individuals. Data came from immunoSEQ multiplex PCR; TCRdb stores just in-frame clones and leaves some out. Found here are around 2,000,000 clones, around 95% of them singletons; the top ten hold 0.13%. Sequenced material: naive CD4+ T cells sorted from blood. Source of these receptors: a man between 18 and 35 years old in good health. CDR3s include the opening cysteine and the closing phenylalanine or tryptophan. Fields, in order: D gene, clone size, J gene, V gene, CDR3 DNA, CDR3 protein. A D gene is named only where the DNA matches it firmly. Size tells how often a clone was seen (once, few, many) or the class of an expanded clone, and some rows leave it out.

. | . | TRBJ2-5 | TRBV25-1 | TGTGCCAGCAGTGCCAACTTGGACTATTTTGAGACCCAGTACTTC | CASSANLDYFETQYF
TRBD2 | . | TRBJ2-7 | TRBV25-1 | TGTGCCAGCAGTGAGGCGGGAGCCTACGAGCAGTACTTC | CASSEAGAYEQYF
. | . | TRBJ1-2 | TRBV7-2 | TGTGCCAGTAGGTTGGGGGCGAACTATGGCTACACCTTC | CASRLGANYGYTF
TRBD2 | . | TRBJ2-7 | TRBV5-1 | TGCGCCAGCAGCGCCTCATGGGAGGGGCTCTCCTACGAGCAGTACTTC | CASSASWEGLSYEQYF
TRBD1 | . | TRBJ2-7 | TRBV25-1 | TGTGCCAGCAGTGCTGGACAGGGGAAGATCTACGAGCAGTACTTC | CASSAGQGKIYEQYF
. | . | TRBJ2-2 | TRBV10-1 | TGCGCCAGCAGGAGTGAGGGGGGGGCCGGGGAGCTGTTTTTT | CASRSEGGAGELFF
. | . | TRBJ2-3 | TRBV21-1 | TGTACCAGCAGCAAAAAAATCCTCTCCGGGGTGCCAGATACGCAGTATTTT | CTSSKKILSGVPDTQYF
. | once | TRBJ1-1 | TRBV25-1 | TGTGCCAGCAGTGAGACTATGACAACCACAGCTTTCTTT | CASSETMTTTAFF
. | once | TRBJ1-1 | TRBV5-1 | TGCGCCAGCAGCTTCAGGGTGGACGCTGAAGCTTTCTTT | CASSFRVDAEAFF
TRBD2 | . | TRBJ2-3 | TRBV4-1 | TGCGCCAGCAGCCAAGATAACAGCGGGAGGTCATTGAGCACAGATACGCAGTATTTT | CASSQDNSGRSLSTDTQYF
. | . | TRBJ2-3 | TRBV6-1 | TGTGCCAGCAGGGCAGGGCCGACAGATACGCAGTATTTT | CASRAGPTDTQYF
. | . | TRBJ2-5 | TRBV7-2 | TGTGCCAGCAGCTTACCGAGCCAGACCCAGTACTTC | CASSLPSQTQYF
. | . | TRBJ1-2 | TRBV30 | TGTGCCTGGAGTGATGATCGGGGAGCAGGCTACACCTTC | CAWSDDRGAGYTF
TRBD1 | . | TRBJ1-3 | TRBV30 | TGTGCCTGCCAACAGGGGAACTCTGGAAACACCATATATTTT | CACQQGNSGNTIYF
. | . | TRBJ1-1 | TRBV29-1 | TGCAGCGTTGAAGATCGGGGCGTGTCGGGAGCTTTCTTT | CSVEDRGVSGAFF
TRBD1 | . | TRBJ2-7 | TRBV29-1 | TGCAGCGTTGGGGGACAGGGTCCCTACGAGCAGTACTTC | CSVGGQGPYEQYF
TRBD2 | . | TRBJ2-3 | TRBV5-4 | TGTGCCAGCATCCCGCCCGGGGGGTTTACAGATACGCAGTATTTT | CASIPPGGFTDTQYF
TRBD1 | . | TRBJ1-1 | TRBV6-5 | TGTGCCAGCAGAATAGGACAGGGATCGATTGAAGCTTTCTTT | CASRIGQGSIEAFF
TRBD1 | . | TRBJ2-2 | TRBV28 | TGTGCCAGCAGGACCCCAGGGGGCACCGGGGAGCTGTTTTTT | CASRTPGGTGELFF
. | . | TRBJ1-4 | TRBV18 | TGTGCCAGCTCACCGGGGGCAGGGGATGAAAAACTGTTTTTT | CASSPGAGDEKLFF
TRBD2 | . | TRBJ2-5 | TRBV5-1 | TGCGCCAGCAGCTCTACCGCCTACCCCATCCGACTAGCGGGGGAAGAGACCCAGTACTTC | CASSSTAYPIRLAGEETQYF
TRBD1 | . | TRBJ1-4 | TRBV6-5 | TGTGCCAGCAGTTTCCTTACCGGGACAGGGAATGAAAAACTGTTTTTT | CASSFLTGTGNEKLFF
. | . | TRBJ2-7 | TRBV30 | TGTGCCTGGAGTGTACCTAGCACGACCTACGAGCAGTACTTC | CAWSVPSTTYEQYF
. | . | TRBJ2-7 | TRBV11-2 | TGTGCCAGCAGCTTAGGTCGACTAGTAGGATCTTACGAGCAGTACTTC | CASSLGRLVGSYEQYF
. | . | TRBJ2-5 | TRBV19 | TGTGCCAGTAGTATAGTTCGGGCAGATCAAGAGACCCAGTACTTC | CASSIVRADQETQYF
TRBD2 | . | TRBJ2-1 | TRBV6-5 | TGTGCCAGCAGTCCGGGACTAGCGGGAAAGAATGAGCAGTTCTTC | CASSPGLAGKNEQFF
. | . | TRBJ1-2 | TRBV18 | TGTGCCAGCTCACCCCCCAATGAGGGGTGGCTCTATGGCTACACCTTC | CASSPPNEGWLYGYTF
. | . | TRBJ1-4 | TRBV2 | TGTGCCAGCACTATACAGGGCTCTGGAAAACTGTTTTTT | CASTIQGSGKLFF
. | . | TRBJ2-2 | TRBV4-1 | TGCGCCAGCAGCCAAGTGGGCGGGCTCGGGCTGTTTTTT | CASSQVGGLGLFF
. | once | TRBJ2-7 | TRBV10-3 | TGTGCCATCAGTGCAGGGATGGGATACGAGCAGTACTTC | CAISAGMGYEQYF
TRBD1 | . | TRBJ1-5 | TRBV5-4 | TGTGCCAGCAGCTTGGGGGACAGGGTTGTTCAGCCCCAGCATTTT | CASSLGDRVVQPQHF
TRBD1 | . | TRBJ1-1 | TRBV5-1 | TGCGCCAGCAGCTCAGGGGGTGCGGAGACTGAAGCTTTCTTT | CASSSGGAETEAFF
TRBD1 | . | TRBJ2-7 | TRBV19 | TGTGCCAGTACCCAGACAGGGGAAAACTACGAGCAGTACTTC | CASTQTGENYEQYF
TRBD2 | . | TRBJ2-3 | TRBV2 | TGTGCCAGCAGTGAAGCGCTCCAGCGGGAGGCAGATACGCAGTATTTT | CASSEALQREADTQYF
. | . | TRBJ2-5 | TRBV2 | TGTGCCAGCAGGGCCGGGCCCAGGGAGACCCAGTACTTC | CASRAGPRETQYF
TRBD1 | . | TRBJ1-4 | TRBV6-1 | TGTGCCAGCAGTGAAGGGGGACAGGGGAATGAAAAACTGTTTTTT | CASSEGGQGNEKLFF
. | . | TRBJ1-1 | TRBV5-4 | TGTGCCAGCAGCTCTGGGAACACTGAAGCTTTCTTT | CASSSGNTEAFF
. | . | TRBJ2-7 | TRBV9 | TGTGCCAGCAGCCCAGCTTGGGGGGTGCCTACCTACGAGCAGTACTTC | CASSPAWGVPTYEQYF
. | . | TRBJ2-3 | TRBV7-9 | TGTGCCAGCAGCTTAGTTCTGTGGGGTAGCACAGATACGCAGTATTTT | CASSLVLWGSTDTQYF
. | . | TRBJ2-7 | TRBV7-2 | TGTGCCAGCAGCTCTAACAGGGTGGTGGACGAGCAGTACTTC | CASSSNRVVDEQYF
. | . | TRBJ1-4 | TRBV6-1 | TGTGCCAGCAGTGGGACAGCTACCACAACTAATGAAAAACTGTTTTTT | CASSGTATTTNEKLFF
. | . | TRBJ2-1 | TRBV11-1 | TGTGCCAGCAGCTTAGAACCAGGATCAACTGAGCAGTTCTTC | CASSLEPGSTEQFF
. | . | TRBJ2-3 | TRBV6-5 | TGTGCCAGCAGTTACACAGCAGGAGCCACAGATACGCAGTATTTT | CASSYTAGATDTQYF
. | once | TRBJ1-5 | TRBV6-6 | TGTGCCAGCAGCCACGGAGATAGCAATCAGCCCCAGCATTTT | CASSHGDSNQPQHF
TRBD1 | . | TRBJ1-1 | TRBV14 | TGTGCCAGCAGCCTCCAGGGGGCCACTGAAGCTTTCTTT | CASSLQGATEAFF
TRBD1 | . | TRBJ2-7 | TRBV2 | TGTGCCAGCAGTTCGACAGGGGAACCCTACGAGCAGTACTTC | CASSSTGEPYEQYF
. | . | TRBJ2-7 | TRBV6-5 | TGTGCCAGCAGTTACTCGAATCAGGCAGGGACCTACGAGCAGTACTTC | CASSYSNQAGTYEQYF
. | . | TRBJ2-2 | TRBV28 | TGTGCCAGCAGTCTCCGATCATGGACAGATAAAGCAAAAGCGAACACCGGGGAGCTGTTTTTT | CASSLRSWTDKAKANTGELFF
. | . | TRBJ2-7 | TRBV11-2 | TGTGCCAGCAGCATCAACCCCCGGGGCCCAGGGAAGGGTTACGAGCAGTACTTC | CASSINPRGPGKGYEQYF
. | . | TRBJ2-6 | TRBV27 | TGTGCCAGCAGTTTAGAGGGGGCTGGGGCCAACGTCCTGACTTTC | CASSLEGAGANVLTF
. | . | TRBJ2-7 | TRBV11-2 | TGTGCCAGCAGCTTAGGGGTTTTTTCCTACGAGCAGTACTTC | CASSLGVFSYEQYF
. | . | TRBJ2-3 | TRBV11-2 | TGTGCCAGCAGCGGGGGGACGGAGACACGCACAGATACGCAGTATTTT | CASSGGTETRTDTQYF
. | . | TRBJ1-5 | TRBV28 | TGTGCCAGCACCCCGCCGGGGCAGCCCCAGCATTTT | CASTPPGQPQHF